A selection of T cell receptor beta chains follows, all from one sample in a study of blood T cell repertoires in COVID-19. TCRdb keeps only in-frame clones here, not all; method: immunoSEQ multiplex PCR. This repertoire shows 300,000 to 350,000 clones, 85% to 90% found once; its top ten account for approximately 4%. Specimen: PBMCs or T cells enriched from blood (not recorded which). The receptor set was obtained from a woman aged 18-29 years with acute COVID-19. Both conserved end residues are part of each CDR3. A D gene is named only where the DNA matches it firmly. Some rows mark clone size as missing; the rest say once, few, many or name a class of expanded clone.

TRBV2,-,-,TRBJ1-2,TGTGCCAGCAGTGCATCGGGGACTAGGGACTATGGCTACACCTTC,CASSASGTRDYGYTF
TRBV29-1,-,TRBD2,TRBJ2-1,TGCAGCGTTGAAAGGGGGCGGGGGATAGCGGGAGGGCCGATATACAATGAGCAGTTCTTC,CSVERGRGIAGGPIYNEQFF
TRBV19,-,-,TRBJ1-1,TGTGCCAGCACTTTGGGGCCCTTGAACACTGAAGCTTTCTTT,CASTLGPLNTEAFF
TRBV6-4,-,-,TRBJ1-5,TGTGCCAGCAGTGCCCGCGTGGGGAGGCCCCAGCATTTT,CASSARVGRPQHF
TRBV11-3,-,TRBD2,TRBJ2-3,TGTGCCAGCAGCTCCCGGGGAGGGTCCCTCACAGATACGCAGTATTTT,CASSSRGGSLTDTQYF
TRBV6-1,once,-,TRBJ2-4,TGTGCCAGCAGTGAACTTTACAGGTTAGCCAAAAACATTCAGTACTTC,CASSELYRLAKNIQYF
TRBV12-5,-,TRBD1,TRBJ2-3,TGTGCTAGTGGTTTGGAAAGGACAGGGAGGACAGATACGCAGTATTTT,CASGLERTGRTDTQYF
TRBV19,-,-,TRBJ2-7,TGTGCCAGCTGTGAGAGCGGGTACCTTAGGAACGAGCAGTACTTC,CASCESGYLRNEQYF
TRBV12-3/TRBV12-4,-,TRBD1,TRBJ1-2,TGTGCCAGCAGTTCACAGGGGTATGGCTACACCTTC,CASSSQGYGYTF
TRBV27,-,-,TRBJ1-2,TGTGCCAGCAGCGACGGGACATCCTGGGGATATGGCTACACCTTC,CASSDGTSWGYGYTF
TRBV6-5,-,-,TRBJ2-7,TGTGCCAGCAGTTACGAGGGGGCCTACGAGCAGTACTTC,CASSYEGAYEQYF
TRBV6-5,once,-,TRBJ2-5,TGTGCCAGCACCCAGGCAGCGACCCAGTACTTC,CASTQAATQYF
TRBV4-1,-,TRBD1,TRBJ1-1,TGCGCCAGCAGCCAAGGAGACAGGGCCCTGCCTGAAGCTTTCTTT,CASSQGDRALPEAFF
TRBV18,-,-,TRBJ1-2,TGTGCCAGCTCACCTCAGGGAAACTATGGCTACACCTTC,CASSPQGNYGYTF
TRBV10-3,-,TRBD2,TRBJ2-3,TGTGCCATAAGGCGGGAGGGCCTGCCAGATACGCAGTATTTT,CAIRREGLPDTQYF
TRBV21-1,-,-,TRBJ1-4,TGTGCCAGCAGCAAAGCCGGGACAGTAAATGAAAAACTGTTTTTT,CASSKAGTVNEKLFF